A selection of T cell receptor beta chains follows, all from one sample in a study of blood T cell repertoires in COVID-19. Here immunoSEQ multiplex PCR was the method, and the copy in TCRdb shows in-frame clones only, minus some. The sample lists roughly 290,000 clones, about 82% occurring once. The specimen sequenced was peripheral blood. Receptors were obtained from a woman in her fifties or sixties with active or convalescent COVID-19. Each CDR3 is given with its conserved first and last residue. D genes are given only for firm matches. Clone sizes are given selectively: once, few, many, or a class where the clone is expanded.

TRBJ1-1 | NA | TRBV2 | NA | CASVFSPGLREAFF | TGTGCCAGCGTCTTCAGTCCGGGACTCCGAGAGGCTTTCTTT
TRBJ1-1 | NA | TRBV28 | TRBD1 | CASSPPGGQNTEAFF | TGTGCCAGCAGTCCCCCAGGGGGACAGAACACTGAAGCTTTCTTT
TRBJ2-1 | NA | TRBV6-6 | TRBD2 | CASSSLAVYNEQFF | TGTGCCAGCAGTTCCCTAGCGGTTTACAATGAGCAGTTCTTC
TRBJ2-3 | NA | TRBV5-1 | TRBD2 | CASSWTSGYTDTQYF | TGCGCCAGCAGCTGGACTAGCGGATACACAGATACGCAGTATTTT
TRBJ1-2 | NA | TRBV5-1 | TRBD1 | CASSVGQSYGYTF | TGCGCCAGCAGCGTGGGACAGTCCTATGGCTACACCTTC
TRBJ1-1 | NA | TRBV4-2 | NA | CASSQVPGDTEAFF | TGTGCCAGCAGCCAAGTACCGGGGGACACTGAAGCTTTCTTT
TRBJ2-3 | NA | TRBV3-1/TRBV3-2 | TRBD2 | CASGGLATDTQYF | TGTGCCAGCGGGGGACTAGCGACAGATACGCAGTATTTT
TRBJ2-3 | NA | TRBV28 | NA | CASSLYRGRSTDTQYF | TGTGCCAGCAGTTTGTATAGGGGAAGGAGCACAGATACGCAGTATTTT
TRBJ2-7 | NA | TRBV5-4 | TRBD1 | CASSLPGTGGINEQYF | TGTGCCAGCAGCTTGCCCGGGACAGGGGGCATCAACGAGCAGTACTTC
TRBJ1-2 | once | TRBV5-1 | NA | CASSLVGSPYGYTF | TGCGCCAGCAGCTTGGTCGGGAGTCCATATGGCTACACCTTC
TRBJ2-1 | once | TRBV11-2 | TRBD2 | CASSLDRAGGPGNEQFF | TGTGCCAGCAGCTTAGATCGTGCGGGAGGGCCCGGCAATGAGCAGTTCTTC
TRBJ2-7 | NA | TRBV7-2 | TRBD2 | CASSLVIWGGVYEQYF | TGTGCCAGCAGCTTAGTTATCTGGGGAGGGGTCTACGAGCAGTACTTC
TRBJ1-1 | once | TRBV14 | NA | CASSSPVNTEAFF | TGTGCCAGCAGCTCCCCAGTGAACACTGAAGCTTTCTTT
TRBJ2-7 | few | TRBV18 | TRBD1 | CASSQQGALGEQYF | TGTGCCAGCTCACAACAGGGGGCGCTGGGGGAGCAGTACTTC
TRBJ2-2 | NA | TRBV2 | NA | CASSRGGTGELFF | TGTGCCAGCAGTAGGGGCGGAACCGGGGAGCTGTTTTTT